This T cell receptor (beta chain) derives from a study of cytomegalovirus exposure and HLA in healthy donors. General study findings and limits: A missense DCLRE1C variant was associated with V- and J-gene trimming of TCR beta chains in a later analysis, and an independent cohort replicated the association. An analysis was carried out at a later point. It showed that HLA-associated TCR beta chains were more clonally expanded than equally common non-associated chains. Analyzed later, association rates of TCRs varied across HLA loci, with DRB1 most and HLA-C fewest. For most TCR sequences rarity was the rule, although some public TCRs occurred in many donors.

For this clone: What it recognizes is unknown.

PCR amplification relied on 60 Vbeta primers (plus 13 Jbeta primers). The data were produced by immunoSEQ multiplex PCR, yet TCRdb's version contains in-frame clones alone and is incomplete. The ten most abundant clones cover 1.3% of a sample with around 150,000 clones. The clonotype originates from a woman in her sixties in good health and CMV-seronegative. Source material: PBMCs.

CDR3 bases: TGTGATTTGCCGGGACATCCTCTCGGGAACACTGAAGCTTTCTTT. It specifies CDLPGHPLGNTEAFF. This chain links TRBV21-1 with TRBJ1-1; TRBD1 reflects the table's D call only, with no check against the DNA. TRBV21-1 is a pseudogene locus. The CDR3 sequence is 15 residues long.